This T cell receptor beta chain was sequenced for a study of blood T cell repertoires in COVID-19. Looking at the study overall: The United States, Italy and Spain provided the acute and convalescent COVID-19 samples. Sources were T cells, B-cell-depleted T cells, or PBMCs; the material itself was cDNA or gDNA.

As handled by the study authors: Estimates of nucleated cell counts were drawn from the amplification of reference gene primers. Generated by immunoSEQ multiplex PCR, the TCRdb table keeps only in-frame clones and is missing some. V and J calls plus clone size are reproduced from that table; the DNA served to infer D and trimming. Among about 220,000 clones listed, 70% to 85% were seen once. The sequenced material came from peripheral blood. This clonotype was sampled from a man in his forties or fifties with active or convalescent COVID-19.

The CDR3 bases are TGTGCCAGCAGCTTACGTCAGGGATCCACTGGCTACACCTTC. As protein: CASSLRQGSTGYTF. The rearrangement uses TRBV7-9 and TRBJ1-2, with D possibly TRBD1 on 5 matching bases. Germline CDR1 and CDR2: SEHNR and FQNEAQ (reference sequence). Trimming left V 2 bases short and J 7 bases short, with 14 bases between. CDR3 length: 14 residues.